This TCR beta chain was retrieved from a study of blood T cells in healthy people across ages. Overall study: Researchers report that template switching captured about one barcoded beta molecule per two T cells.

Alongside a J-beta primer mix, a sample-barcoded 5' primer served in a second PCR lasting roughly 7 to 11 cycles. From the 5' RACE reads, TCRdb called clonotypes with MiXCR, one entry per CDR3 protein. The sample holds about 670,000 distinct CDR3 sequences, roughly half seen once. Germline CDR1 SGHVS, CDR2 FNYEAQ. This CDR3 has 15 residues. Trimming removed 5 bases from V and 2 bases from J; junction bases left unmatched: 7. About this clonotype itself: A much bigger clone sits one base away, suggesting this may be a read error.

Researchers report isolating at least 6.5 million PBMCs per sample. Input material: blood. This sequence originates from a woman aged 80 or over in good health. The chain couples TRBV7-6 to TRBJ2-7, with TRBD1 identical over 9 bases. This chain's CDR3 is CASSLYGTGPYEQYF. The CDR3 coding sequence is TGTGCCAGCAGCCTCTACGGGACAGGGCCCTACGAGCAGTACTTC.